The 14 T cell receptor beta chains below come from one sample, sequenced in a study of PD-L1 blockade in urothelial cancer. Libraries were prepared by immunoSEQ multiplex PCR; TCRdb keeps only in-frame clonotypes and omits some of them. This table holds over 100,000 clones, roughly 90% found once. Sample time point: peripheral blood 6 weeks after treatment start. Sample: PBMCs, taken around atezolizumab (anti-PD-L1) treatment. The receptor set was obtained from a man in his 60s with urothelial cancer.

The CDR3 is CASAGTLIRTGELFF. For the CDR3, the DNA is TGTGCCAGCGCCGGGACACTTATCCGCACCGGGGAGCTGTTTTTT. The V gene is TRBV27, the J gene TRBJ2-2; maybe TRBD1 (6 bases). From germline, CDR1 is MNHEY and CDR2 SMNVEV (reference sequence). Trimming shortened V by 8 bases and J by 4 bases, and 17 bases separated the two germline ends. The CDR3 is 15 amino acids.

The CDR3 bases are TGTGCCAGCAGTCCAGGGGTAAACTATGGCTACACCTTC. Its protein product is CASSPGVNYGYTF. The V gene is TRBV2, the J gene TRBJ1-2; D possibly corresponds to TRBD1 (6 bases). Germline V gene sequence: CDR1 SNHLY, CDR2 FYNNEI. The CDR3 is 13 residues long. V was pared by 5 bases and J by 2 bases, with 9 bases between. Based on the CDR3 plus reference TRBV2 and TRBJ1-2, the full variable domain is EPEVTQTPSHQVTQMGQEVILRCVPISNHLYFYWYRQILGQKVEFLVSFYNNEISEKSEIFDDQFSVERPDGSNFTLKIRSTKLEDSAMYFCASSPGVNYGYTFGSGTRLTVV.

This chain joins TRBV6-5 and TRBJ2-1; 12 bases fit TRBD2. After removal of 0 bases from V and 5 bases from J, the junction contained 2 bases not matched to a gene. Germline values: CDR1 MNHEY, CDR2 SVGAGI. The CDR3 loop spans 16 amino acids. The CDR3 loop reads CASSYSRLAGDNEQFF. The CDR3, as DNA: TGTGCCAGCAGTTACTCGAGACTAGCGGGGGACAATGAGCAGTTCTTC.

V is TRBV4-2 and J is TRBJ2-1; a possible D gene is TRBD2 (5 bases). CDR3 length: 14 residues. Germline CDR1 reads LGHNA; CDR2 reads YNFKEQ. Trimming removed 1 base at V and 6 bases at J, with 10 bases between. CDR3 in DNA: TGTGCCAGCAGCCAAGCGGGAACCGTCAATGAGCAGTTCTTC. Protein sequence: CASSQAGTVNEQFF.

J is TRBJ2-7 and V is TRBV4-2, with 7 positions matching TRBD2. With V trimmed by 3 bases and J by 3 bases, 14 bases remained unmatched. The CDR3 is 17 amino acids. In germline, CDR1 is LGHNA, CDR2 YNFKEQ. The CDR3 DNA reads TGTGCCAGCAGCCAGGGTGTAGGAGCGGGACCTTACTACGAGCAGTACTTC. Its protein product is CASSQGVGAGPYYEQYF.

This clone was seen a single time. The chain has TRBV6-5 and TRBJ1-2; 8 positions agree with TRBD1. This CDR3 contains 14 residues. Germline V CDR1 and CDR2: MNHEY, SVGAGI. V lost 3 bases, J lost 5 bases, and 5 bases stayed unmatched. Here the CDR3 DNA reads TGTGCCAGCAGTTATCGACAGGGGAGTTATGGCTACACCTTC. It codes for CASSYRQGSYGYTF.

J is TRBJ2-1 and V is TRBV6-1; 9 nucleotides match TRBD2. The CDR3 loop spans 15 amino acids. Germline assignment: CDR1 MNHNS and CDR2 SASEGT. Trimming cost V 2 bases and J 4 bases; bases outside gene matches: 3. The DNA of the CDR3 is TGTGCCAGCAGTGAACTAGCGGGGACTTACAATGAGCAGTTCTTC. Translated, it gives CASSELAGTYNEQFF.

This chain connects TRBV15 to TRBJ1-2; D not certain. The CDR3 totals 12 residues. V was shortened by 4 bases and J by 8 bases, with 11 bases between the two germline ends. CDR1 LNHNV and CDR2 YYDKDF come from the germline V gene (reference sequence). The CDR3, as DNA: TGTGCCACCAGCAACTCCTTCTGGGGCTACACCTTC. Amino acids: CATSNSFWGYTF.

J is TRBJ1-5 and V is TRBV18; maybe TRBD1 (5 bases). CDR3 size: 16 residues. The V and J ends lost 0 bases and 2 bases respectively, with 11 bases between them. CDR1 and CDR2 from the germline V gene are KGHSH and LQKENI. CDR3: CASSPPSGVGNQPQHF. CDR3 DNA sequence: TGTGCCAGCTCACCACCGTCGGGGGTGGGCAATCAGCCCCAGCATTTT.

V and J are TRBV4-2 and TRBJ2-5; D perhaps matches TRBD2 (6 bases). The germline V gene has CDR1 LGHNA and CDR2 YNFKEQ. CDR3 length equals 14 residues. V gave up 3 bases and J gave up 5 bases, with 13 bases separating them. The CDR3 protein is CASSHPGVGETQYF. As DNA, the CDR3 is TGTGCCAGCAGCCACCCGGGAGTCGGGGAGACCCAGTACTTC.

The V call is TRBV9, the J call TRBJ2-5, with 7 positions matching TRBD1. The CDR3 is 15 amino acids. Trimming at V came to 0 bases and at J to 2 bases, leaving 4 bases not matched to a gene. The germline CDR1 and CDR2 sequences are SGDLS and YYNGEE. The CDR3 reads CASSVASGGQETQYF. The DNA for the CDR3 is TGTGCCAGCAGCGTAGCTTCAGGGGGACAAGAGACCCAGTACTTC. The full variable domain, rest sourced from reference TRBV9 and TRBJ2-5, is DSGVTQTPKHLITATGQRVTLRCSPRSGDLSVYWYQQSLDQGLQFLIQYYNGEERAKGNILERFSAQQFPDLHSELNLSSLELGDSALYFCASSVASGGQETQYFGPGTRLLVL.

J is TRBJ2-1 and V is TRBV6-5, with 7 positions matching TRBD1. Germline V gene lookup returns CDR1 MNHEY and CDR2 SVGAGI. The CDR3 runs to 16 residues. V lost 0 bases, J lost 6 bases, and 8 bases stayed unmatched. CDR3 sequence: CASSYSSGTVINEQFF. The CDR3 coding sequence is TGTGCCAGCAGTTACTCGTCCGGGACAGTCATCAATGAGCAGTTCTTC.

The chain has TRBV19 and TRBJ1-3, with D uncertain. V lost 1 base, J lost 0 bases, and 7 bases lay in between. This CDR3 contains 15 residues. CDR1 is LNHDA, CDR2 SQIVND, per germline (reference sequence). CDR3 DNA sequence: TGTGCCAGTAGTATAGGACTGCGCTCTGGAAACACCATATATTTT. It translates to CASSIGLRSGNTIYF. Variable domain in full (rest from reference TRBV19 and TRBJ1-3): DGGITQSPKYLFRKEGQNVTLSCEQNLNHDAMYWYRQDPGQGLRLIYYSQIVNDFQKGDIAEGYSVSREKKESFPLTVTSAQKNPTAFYLCASSIGLRSGNTIYFGEGSWLTVV.

V and J are TRBV5-5 and TRBJ2-7, with 7 nucleotides matching TRBD1. CDR1 and CDR2 (germline): SGHKS, YYEKEE (reference sequence). The CDR3 is 14 amino acids. Trimming removed 0 bases from V and 6 bases from J; junction bases left unmatched: 6. The CDR3 DNA reads TGTGCCAGCAGCTTGGTCGTACAGGGGACCGAGCAGTACTTC. This sequence encodes CASSLVVQGTEQYF. The whole variable domain, remainder taken from reference TRBV5-5 and TRBJ2-7, is DAGVTQSPTHLIKTRGQQVTLRCSPISGHKSVSWYQQVLGQGPQFIFQYYEKEERGRGNFPDRFSARQFPNYSSELNVNALLLGDSALYLCASSLVVQGTEQYFGPGTRLTVT.